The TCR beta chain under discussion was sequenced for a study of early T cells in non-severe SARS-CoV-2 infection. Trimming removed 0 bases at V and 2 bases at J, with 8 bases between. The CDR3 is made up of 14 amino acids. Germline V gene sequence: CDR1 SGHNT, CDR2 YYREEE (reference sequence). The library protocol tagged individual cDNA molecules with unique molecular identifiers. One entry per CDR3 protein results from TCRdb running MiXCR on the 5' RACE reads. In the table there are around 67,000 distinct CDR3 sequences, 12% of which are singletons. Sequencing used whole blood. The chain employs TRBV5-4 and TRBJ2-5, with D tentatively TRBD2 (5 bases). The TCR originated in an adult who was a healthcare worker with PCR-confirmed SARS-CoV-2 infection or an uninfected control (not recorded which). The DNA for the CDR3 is TGTGCCAGCAGCTTGGGGCTAGCTCAAGAGACCCAGTACTTC. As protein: CASSLGLAQETQYF.